The present TCR beta chain was sequenced within a study of quantifying T cell responses using KT2 cells. Whole-study context: cDNA was made from DNase-treated RNA using alpha and beta constant primers. The study's findings and limits: At about one KT2 cell per 100,000 PBMC, KT2 sequences were still detected.

KT2, a clone with a known TCR, was spiked into unfractionated PBMC. A single-stranded UMI oligo with SP2 sequence was ligated to cDNA 3' ends. First-round PCR used 3 to 4 cycles and beta primers RC1.1 and RC1.2 covering TRBC1 and TRBC2. TCRdb ran MiXCR on the UMI-ligation and nested PCR reads and lists one entry per CDR3 protein. This table has 25,000 to 35,000 distinct CDR3 sequences, around a tenth appearing once. In regard to this clonotype: Its cognate antigen is unknown.

Sequences were obtained from PBMCs spiked with cells of the T cell clone KT2. This clonotype was obtained from a human donor.

The CDR3 is CASNLAGGGTDTQYF. The CDR3 DNA is TGTGCCAGCAACCTAGCGGGGGGTGGCACAGATACGCAGTATTTT. The rearrangement links TRBV6-1 to TRBJ2-3; 11 bases are shared with TRBD2. Looked up from germline, CDR1 is MNHNS and CDR2 is SASEGT. The CDR3 runs 15 residues. Trimming at V came to 7 bases and at J to 1 base, leaving 4 bases not matched to a gene.